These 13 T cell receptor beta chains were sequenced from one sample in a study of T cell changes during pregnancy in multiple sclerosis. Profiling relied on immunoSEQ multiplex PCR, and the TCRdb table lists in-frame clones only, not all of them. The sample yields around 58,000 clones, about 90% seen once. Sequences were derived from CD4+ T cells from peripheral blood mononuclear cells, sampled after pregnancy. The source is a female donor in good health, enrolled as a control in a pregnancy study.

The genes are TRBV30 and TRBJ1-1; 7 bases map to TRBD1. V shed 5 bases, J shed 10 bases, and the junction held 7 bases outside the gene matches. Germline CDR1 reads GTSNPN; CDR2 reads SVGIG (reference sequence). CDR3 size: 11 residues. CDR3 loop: CAWDRVQGAFF. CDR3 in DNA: TGTGCCTGGGACAGGGTTCAAGGAGCTTTCTTT.

Written as DNA, the CDR3 is TGCAGCGTTGAAACGGGGGAAAAGGGGGCTTTTATAAGAGCTTTCTTT. It yields the protein CSVETGEKGAFIRAFF. The chain links TRBV29-1 to TRBJ1-1, with TRBD1 matching 7 bases. The CDR3 runs to 16 residues. The V gene end was trimmed by 2 bases and the J gene end by 10 bases; junction bases not matched to a gene: 19. Germline-derived CDR1 and CDR2 are SQVTM and ANQGSEA.

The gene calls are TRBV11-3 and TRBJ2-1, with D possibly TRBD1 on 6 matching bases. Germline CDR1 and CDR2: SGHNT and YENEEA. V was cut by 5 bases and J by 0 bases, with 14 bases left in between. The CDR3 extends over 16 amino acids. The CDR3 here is CASSPGQISSYNEQFF. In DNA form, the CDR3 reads TGTGCCAGCAGCCCAGGACAGATTAGCTCCTACAATGAGCAGTTCTTC.

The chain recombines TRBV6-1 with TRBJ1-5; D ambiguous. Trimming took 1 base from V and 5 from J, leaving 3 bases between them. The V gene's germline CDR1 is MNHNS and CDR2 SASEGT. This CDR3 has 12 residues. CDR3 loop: CASSEVYQPQHF. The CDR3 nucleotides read TGTGCCAGCAGTGAAGTATATCAGCCCCAGCATTTT.

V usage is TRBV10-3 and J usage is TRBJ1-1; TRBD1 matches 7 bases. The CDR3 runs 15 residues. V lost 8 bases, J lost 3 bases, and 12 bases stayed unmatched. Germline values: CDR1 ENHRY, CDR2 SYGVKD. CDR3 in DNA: TGTGCCATCGCGCTCACTAGGGGGCTGGACACTGAAGCTTTCTTT. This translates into CAIALTRGLDTEAFF.

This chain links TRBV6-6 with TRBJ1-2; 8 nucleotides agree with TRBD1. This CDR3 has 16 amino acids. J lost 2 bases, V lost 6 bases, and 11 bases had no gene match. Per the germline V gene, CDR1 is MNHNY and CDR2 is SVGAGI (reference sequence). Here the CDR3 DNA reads TGTGCCAGCAGCCCCCCCCAGGGGGCCCTGAACTATGGCTACACCTTC. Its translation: CASSPPQGALNYGYTF.

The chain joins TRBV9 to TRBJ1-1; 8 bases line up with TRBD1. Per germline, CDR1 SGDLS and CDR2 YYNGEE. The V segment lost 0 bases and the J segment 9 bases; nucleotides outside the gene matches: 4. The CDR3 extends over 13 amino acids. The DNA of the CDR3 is TGTGCCAGCAGCGTAGAACAGGGGGGAAAAGCTTTCTTT. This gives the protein CASSVEQGGKAFF.

CDR3: CAWSSRIGGSGNTIYF. Here the CDR3 DNA reads TGTGCCTGGAGTTCCCGCATAGGAGGCTCTGGAAACACCATATATTTT. V usage is TRBV30 and J usage is TRBJ1-3; no clear D gene. V lost 2 bases, J lost 0 bases, and 14 bases lay in between. This CDR3 comprises 16 residues. Germline CDR1 is GTSNPN and CDR2 is SVGIG (reference sequence).

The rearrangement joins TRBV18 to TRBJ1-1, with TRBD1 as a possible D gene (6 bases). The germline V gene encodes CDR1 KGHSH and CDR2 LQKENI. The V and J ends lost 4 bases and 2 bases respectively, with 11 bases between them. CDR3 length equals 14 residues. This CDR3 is CASSRDKGNTEAFF. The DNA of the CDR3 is TGTGCCAGCTCACGGGACAAAGGAAACACTGAAGCTTTCTTT.

This CDR3 is CASSQQGTQETQYF. In DNA, the CDR3 is TGTGCCAGCAGCCAACAGGGAACGCAAGAGACCCAGTACTTC. V usage is TRBV7-2 and J usage is TRBJ2-5; D might be TRBD1 (6 bases). Trimming removed 5 bases from V and 2 bases from J, with 12 bases in between. This CDR3 region has 14 residues. Germline CDR1 reads SGHTA; CDR2 reads FQGNSA.

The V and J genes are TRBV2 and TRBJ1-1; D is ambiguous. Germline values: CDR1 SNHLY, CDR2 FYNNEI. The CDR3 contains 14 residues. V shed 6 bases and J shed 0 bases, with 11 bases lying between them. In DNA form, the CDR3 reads TGTGCCAGCAGATCTTACAGTATGAACACTGAAGCTTTCTTT. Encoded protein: CASRSYSMNTEAFF.

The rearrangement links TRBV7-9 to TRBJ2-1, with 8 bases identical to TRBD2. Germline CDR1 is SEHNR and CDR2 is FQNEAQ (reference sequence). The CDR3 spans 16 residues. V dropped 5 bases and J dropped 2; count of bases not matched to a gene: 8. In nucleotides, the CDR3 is TGTGCCAGCAGCCCAATTAGCGGGGTAACCTACAATGAGCAGTTCTTC. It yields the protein CASSPISGVTYNEQFF.

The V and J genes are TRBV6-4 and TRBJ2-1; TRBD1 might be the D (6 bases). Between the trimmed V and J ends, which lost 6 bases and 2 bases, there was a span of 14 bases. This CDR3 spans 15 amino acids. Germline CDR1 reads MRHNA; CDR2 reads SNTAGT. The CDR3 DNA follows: TGTGCCAGCAGAACGGACAGAGATACCTACAATGAGCAGTTCTTC. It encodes CASRTDRDTYNEQFF.